The 24 T cell receptor beta chains in this list originate from one sample, sequenced in a study of blood T cell repertoires in COVID-19. Generated by immunoSEQ multiplex PCR, the TCRdb table keeps only in-frame clones and is missing some. The sample consists of about 350,000 clones, approximately 86% of them appearing once. The sample taken for sequencing was peripheral blood. These receptors were obtained from a woman in her sixties or seventies with COVID-19, enrolled during active disease.

The chain joins TRBV9 to TRBJ2-3; possible D gene TRBD2, 6 bases. Germline V gene data show CDR1 as SGDLS and CDR2 as YYNGEE. With 3 bases removed from V and 5 bases from J, the gap between germline ends came to 16 bases. The CDR3 is 15 amino acids. In nucleotides, the CDR3 is TGTGCCAGCAGCGCCGCGCTGGGGGAGGTAGATACGCAGTATTTT. Translated, it gives CASSAALGEVDTQYF.

This rearrangement joins TRBV29-1 to TRBJ1-4; tentatively, D is TRBD1 (5 bases). V was pared by 6 bases and J by 4 bases, with 9 bases between. This CDR3 has 12 amino acids. Germline V gives CDR1 SQVTM, CDR2 ANQGSEA. The CDR3 spells CSVTGSNEKLFF. The CDR3 DNA sequence: TGCAGCGTAACAGGTAGTAATGAAAAACTGTTTTTT.

V gene TRBV7-2 combines with J gene TRBJ1-5, with D maybe TRBD1 (5 bases). Trimming removed 4 bases from V and 3 bases from J, with 16 bases in between. The CDR3 contains 16 residues. Germline CDR1 is SGHTA and CDR2 is FQGNSA. DNA of the CDR3: TGTGCCAGCAGCTCCGTAAAGACAGTACCCAATCAGCCCCAGCATTTT. This gives the protein CASSSVKTVPNQPQHF. Complete variable domain (other parts from reference TRBV7-2 and TRBJ1-5): GAGVSQSPSNKVTEKGKDVELRCDPISGHTALYWYRQSLGQGLEFLIYFQGNSAPDKSGLPSDRFSAERTGGSVSTLTIQRTQQEDSAVYLCASSSVKTVPNQPQHFGDGTRLSIL.

The rearrangement joins TRBV6-4 to TRBJ2-2; perhaps TRBD1 as D (6 bases). Germline CDR1 MRHNA, CDR2 SNTAGT. V was clipped by 6 bases and J by 0 bases, with 11 bases between them. The CDR3 covers 15 residues. CDR3 coding DNA: TGTGCCAGCAGCAGACAGGCCGCGAACACCGGGGAGCTGTTTTTT. Translated, it gives CASSRQAANTGELFF.

The chain has TRBV7-3 and TRBJ2-2; TRBD2 aligns across 7 bases. The V segment lost 0 bases and the J segment 4 bases; nucleotides outside the gene matches: 11. This CDR3 comprises 18 residues. Per the germline V gene, CDR1 is SGHTA and CDR2 is FQGTGA. In nucleotides, the CDR3 is TGTGCCAGCAGCTTAACACCGGGCGCGGGGGAGGGCACCGGGGAGCTGTTTTTT. This translates into CASSLTPGAGEGTGELFF.

The chain is built from TRBV19 and TRBJ1-2; weak D call: TRBD1 (6 bases). The CDR3 runs 16 residues. The ends were cut back, 1 base at V and 4 bases at J, with 16 bases in the middle. Germline V CDR1 and CDR2: LNHDA, SQIVND (reference sequence). CDR3 region: CASSIAPRTASYGYTF. CDR3 DNA sequence: TGTGCCAGTAGTATAGCCCCTAGGACAGCTAGCTATGGCTACACCTTC.

This clone turned up a few times. V gene TRBV19 combines with J gene TRBJ1-5; TRBD1 agrees at 11 bases. The V gene's germline CDR1 is LNHDA and CDR2 SQIVND (reference sequence). The CDR3 contains 15 residues. J lost 5 bases, V lost 3 bases, and 3 bases had no gene match. The CDR3 DNA reads as TGTGCCAGTAGTATTGGACAGGGGGCCTATCAGCCCCAGCATTTT. Residues: CASSIGQGAYQPQHF.

The chain joins TRBV27 to TRBJ1-5; D is possibly TRBD1 (6 bases). The CDR3 covers 14 residues. Looked up from germline, CDR1 is MNHEY and CDR2 is SMNVEV (reference sequence). The V and J ends lost 5 bases and 3 bases respectively, with 11 bases between them. In nucleotides, the CDR3 is TGTGCCAGCAGTCCTCAGGGGAACAATCAGCCCCAGCATTTT. Its translation is CASSPQGNNQPQHF.

This chain joins TRBV5-4 and TRBJ1-4, with 8 bases that match TRBD1. Germline V gene lookup returns CDR1 SGHNT and CDR2 YYREEE (reference sequence). The CDR3 totals 14 residues. With 2 bases clipped from V and 7 bases from J, the junction kept 4 bases outside the gene matches. CDR3 DNA sequence: TGTGCCAGCAGCTTTGACAGGGGAGGTGAAAAACTGTTTTTT. Translated: CASSFDRGGEKLFF.

The chain combines TRBV29-1 with TRBJ2-5, with D hard to call. This CDR3 contains 12 residues. Germline V lookup: CDR1 SQVTM, CDR2 ANQGSEA. V was cut by 4 bases and J by 1 base, with 7 bases left in between. The CDR3 protein is CSVGGSQETQYF. Written as DNA, the CDR3 is TGCAGCGTTGGAGGCAGCCAAGAGACCCAGTACTTC. Variable domain in full (rest from reference TRBV29-1 and TRBJ2-5): SAVISQKPSRDICQRGTSLTIQCQVDSQVTMMFWYRQQPGQSLTLIATANQGSEATYESGFVIDKFPISRPNLTFSTLTVSNMSPEDSSIYLCSVGGSQETQYFGPGTRLLVL.

The chain recombines TRBV6-5 with TRBJ2-1; 7 bases map to TRBD1. Germline assignment: CDR1 MNHEY and CDR2 SVGAGI. The CDR3 consists of 15 residues. V shed 6 bases, J shed 7 bases, and the junction held 12 bases outside the gene matches. This CDR3 is CASSLSRDRINEQFF. DNA for the CDR3: TGTGCCAGCAGCCTTTCCCGGGACAGAATAAATGAGCAGTTCTTC.

The rearrangement joins TRBV5-8 to TRBJ2-5; D perhaps matches TRBD2 (6 bases). CDR1 is SGHTS and CDR2 is YDEGEE in the germline V gene. This CDR3 is built from 18 residues. V dropped 7 bases and J dropped 5 bases, with 30 bases sitting between them. DNA of the CDR3: TGTGCCAGCTACTTCCCCGTGCGATTGAGCCGACGGGGGGAGACCCAGTACTTC. Amino acids: CASYFPVRLSRRGETQYF.

This CDR3 reads CASSGSHIPGGYGYTF. CDR3 nucleotides: TGTGCCAGCAGCGGTTCGCATATCCCCGGGGGGTATGGCTACACCTTC. The J gene is TRBJ1-2, the V gene TRBV2; weak D call: TRBD1 (5 bases). Germline V gene lookup returns CDR1 SNHLY and CDR2 FYNNEI. V was cut by 6 bases and J by 5 bases, with 22 bases left in between. CDR3 length: 16 amino acids.

V and J are TRBV5-1 and TRBJ1-2; D not resolved. Per germline, CDR1 SGHRS and CDR2 YFSETQ. Trimming cost V 0 bases and J 8 bases, with 14 bases left between them. The CDR3 loop spans 14 amino acids. CDR3 sequence: CASSLERPIGGYTF. The CDR3 DNA reads as TGCGCCAGCAGCTTGGAGAGGCCGATCGGAGGCTACACCTTC.

J is TRBJ1-5 and V is TRBV4-1; D might be TRBD1 (6 bases). The germline V gene encodes CDR1 MGHRA and CDR2 YSYEKL. Trimming removed 0 bases from V and 6 bases from J, with 12 bases in between. The CDR3 length is 15 residues. The CDR3, as DNA: TGCGCCAGCAGCCAAGAAGAGGGGGTTGTTCAGCCCCAGCATTTT. It is translated as CASSQEEGVVQPQHF.

The rearrangement links TRBV9 to TRBJ2-1; D is unresolved. The germline CDR1 and CDR2 sequences are SGDLS and YYNGEE. Trimming took off 4 bases at V and 7 bases at J, with 6 bases between the two ends. CDR3 length equals 11 residues. CDR3 region: CASSLFNEQFF. CDR3 nucleotide sequence: TGTGCCAGCAGCCTGTTTAATGAGCAGTTCTTC.

The rearrangement uses TRBV11-3 and TRBJ1-2; TRBD1 might be the D (6 bases). Per germline, CDR1 SGHNT and CDR2 YENEEA. This CDR3 is built from 13 residues. V lost 1 base, J lost 6 bases, and 9 bases lay in between. The chain's CDR3 is CASSLGTADGYTF. The CDR3 DNA is TGTGCCAGCAGCTTAGGGACAGCAGATGGCTACACCTTC. The variable domain in full, with the rest retrieved from reference TRBV11-3 and TRBJ1-2, is EAGVVQSPRYKIIEKKQPVAFWCNPISGHNTLYWYLQNLGQGPELLIRYENEEAVDDSQLPKDRFSAERLKGVDSTLKIQPAELGDSAVYLCASSLGTADGYTFGSGTRLTVV.

V and J are TRBV27 and TRBJ1-5, with D possibly TRBD1 on 6 matching bases. CDR3 size: 16 residues. CDR1 MNHEY and CDR2 SMNVEV come from the germline V gene (reference sequence). The ends were cut back, 7 bases at V and 0 bases at J, with 16 bases in the middle. CDR3 loop: CASTLRQVNSNQPQHF. CDR3 DNA: TGTGCCAGCACCCTCCGACAGGTCAATAGCAATCAGCCCCAGCATTTT.

The chain joins TRBV5-1 to TRBJ2-3; 7 bases align to TRBD1. The germline CDR1 and CDR2 sequences are SGHRS and YFSETQ. V lost 6 bases, J lost 2 bases, and 9 bases stayed unmatched. The CDR3 is 15 residues long. CDR3 sequence (DNA): TGCGCCAGCAAACCCGGGACAGACCCCACAGATACGCAGTATTTT. Translated, it gives CASKPGTDPTDTQYF.

V gene TRBV29-1 combines with J gene TRBJ1-2; 9 bases are a match to TRBD1. This CDR3 has 13 amino acids. Germline assignment: CDR1 SQVTM and CDR2 ANQGSEA. V was clipped by 6 bases and J by 4 bases; unmatched bases: 6. The DNA of the CDR3 is TGCAGCGTCGCCGGACAGGGGTTCTATGGCTACACCTTC. Encoded protein: CSVAGQGFYGYTF.

The chain combines TRBV5-1 with TRBJ2-7; perhaps TRBD2 as D (6 bases). Germline CDR1 reads SGHRS; CDR2 reads YFSETQ. This CDR3 contains 14 residues. V shed 1 base and J shed 2 bases, with 10 bases lying between them. The CDR3 DNA reads TGCGCCAGCAGCTTGTCCCTAGCGACCTACGAGCAGTACTTC. Translating gives CASSLSLATYEQYF.

CDR3 DNA: TGTGCCTGGAGGGATGGACAGGGGGTTAATGGCTACACCTTC. Protein sequence: CAWRDGQGVNGYTF. The chain couples TRBV30 to TRBJ1-2, with 10 positions matching TRBD1. CDR1 and CDR2 (germline): GTSNPN, SVGIG (reference sequence). Trimming took 3 bases from V and 6 from J; bases not matched to a gene: 7. This CDR3 spans 14 amino acids. The variable domain in full, completed from reference TRBV30 and TRBJ1-2, reads SQTIHQWPATLVQPVGSPLSLECTVEGTSNPNLYWYRQAAGRGLQLLFYSVGIGQISSEVPQNLSASRPQDRQFILSSKKLLLSDSGFYLCAWRDGQGVNGYTFGSGTRLTVV.

This sequence joins TRBV27 and TRBJ2-7; 8 bases are a match to TRBD1. The V gene end was trimmed by 3 bases and the J gene end by 3 bases; junction bases not matched to a gene: 13. Germline lookup yields CDR1 MNHEY and CDR2 SMNVEV (reference sequence). This CDR3 has 17 amino acids. CDR3 bases: TGTGCCAGCAGTTTTAGGTCCCCGACAGGGGTCCACTACGAGCAGTACTTC. It encodes CASSFRSPTGVHYEQYF.

V gene TRBV5-1 combines with J gene TRBJ2-5; TRBD1 matches at 8 bases. The germline CDR1 and CDR2 sequences are SGHRS and YFSETQ. This CDR3 spans 15 amino acids. V dropped 4 bases and J dropped 2; count of bases not matched to a gene: 7. The CDR3 DNA reads TGCGCCAGCAGCCCGGGACAGGCCGGGCAAGAGACCCAGTACTTC. It encodes CASSPGQAGQETQYF.